The present entry profiles one TCR beta chain with its context. The source material, RNA transcripts, was used to amplify TCR beta CDR3 regions. Using the HTBI primer set, a first-round RT-PCR was run on the TCR CDR3. TCRdb ran MiXCR on the multiplex PCR reads and lists one entry per CDR3 protein. Of roughly 600,000 distinct CDR3 sequences listed, more than 14% are singletons. On the basis of clinical symptoms, serum thyroxine and TRAb, thyroid ultrasound and orbital computed tomography, diagnoses were made. The sample comes from a study of T cells in Graves' hyperthyroidism and ophthalmopathy. Sequenced sample: blood. This TCR derives from a woman aged 45-65 years with Graves' ophthalmopathy.

The CDR3 DNA follows: TGTGCCAGCAAATCGGGGGCGGGGTCCGATGAGCAGTTCTTC. Residues: CASKSGAGSDEQFF. The chain couples TRBV12-3 or TRBV12-4 to TRBJ2-1; D is possibly TRBD1 or TRBD2 (6 bases each). CDR3 length: 14 amino acids. V was pared by 7 bases and J by 8 bases, with 18 bases between.